This is a list of T cell receptor beta chains from one sample in a study of sequential checkpoint blockade in melanoma. Measured with immunoSEQ multiplex PCR; TCRdb has only the in-frame clones, and not every one. The table includes around 20,000 clones, around 80% detected once. Source: CD8+ T cells sorted from blood (inferred from file names), taken from a patient given nivolumab and ipilimumab in sequence. The receptors stem from a human donor with melanoma. CDR3s leave out the opening cysteine and the closing phenylalanine or tryptophan. The D gene is left open where the match is weak.

TRBV2 13 TRBD1 ASSDLGQGAGEQY
TRBV19 13 TRBD2 ASSIGGLASDTQY
TRBV29-1 11 NA SVEYPQGHGYT
TRBV7-9 12 NA ASSPLPTVYEQY
TRBV19 16 TRBD1 ASSMRTGGLYSNQPQH
TRBV7-9 13 NA ASSFQGGGDYEQY
TRBV6-6 14 TRBD1 ASSAAAGQGTDTQY
TRBV5-1 14 TRBD2 ASSPAGGGPINEQF
TRBV7-9 10 NA ASSPTGTGYT
TRBV4-3 14 NA ASSQDRDGTRDTQY
TRBV11-2 15 NA ASSPRYSASGANVLT
TRBV6-6 14 NA ASSYRGNRVEDTQY
TRBV6-5 13 TRBD2 ASSRGTSGINEQF
TRBV28 12 TRBD1 ASSLTGGFYGYT
TRBV9 14 TRBD2 ASSVSGRGKYNEQF
TRBV4-3 12 TRBD2 ASSQEVTSGSRH
TRBV28 12 NA ASINTGHTGELF
TRBV28 13 NA ASSFGGTGTGELF
TRBV28 14 NA ASSFVGVSTGNTIY
TRBV5-8 13 TRBD1 ASSLLTGGPQPQH
TRBV27 15 TRBD2 AIWEREGRSPTDTQY
TRBV28 10 NA ASRTVVAGYT
TRBV29-1 12 TRBD2 SVGGTSGKETQY
TRBV30 12 NA AWRKGEMNTEAF
TRBV4-3 12 TRBD1 ASSTGQYYNEQF
TRBV5-1 14 TRBD2 ASRKGTSGSHNEQF
TRBV28 12 NA ASSPGSLGYGYT
TRBV10-3 13 TRBD1 AISGGTASGNTIY
TRBV7-2 11 NA ASSLEQNQPQH
TRBV5-1 11 NA ASSLGATDTQY
TRBV2 12 NA ASTKTGPNQPQH
TRBV9 14 TRBD2 ASSEFSGRANNEQF
TRBV2 13 TRBD1 ASRDMTGVNQPQH
TRBV29-1 11 NA SVAAGPNTEAF
TRBV18 16 TRBD1 ASSPVGTGEASNQPQH